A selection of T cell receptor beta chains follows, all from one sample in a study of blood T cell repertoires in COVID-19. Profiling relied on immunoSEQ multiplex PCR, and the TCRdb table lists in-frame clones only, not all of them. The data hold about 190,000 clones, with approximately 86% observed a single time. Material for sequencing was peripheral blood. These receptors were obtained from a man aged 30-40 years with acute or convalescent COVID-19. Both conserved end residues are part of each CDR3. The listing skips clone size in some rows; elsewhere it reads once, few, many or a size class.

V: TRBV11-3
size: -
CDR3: CASSLEDRTEQYF

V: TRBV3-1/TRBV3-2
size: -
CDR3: CASSQDNRRGEQYF

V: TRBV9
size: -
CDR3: CASSDTSYRDRGTNTGELFF

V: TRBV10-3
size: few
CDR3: CAIRMARQETQYF

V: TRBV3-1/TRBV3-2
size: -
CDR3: CASSSGTGALLGGPQHF

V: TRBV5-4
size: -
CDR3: CASSGTGLSYEQYF

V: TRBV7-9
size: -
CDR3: CASSARLAGSYNEQFF

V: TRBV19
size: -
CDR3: CASSISSRLVSTDTQYF

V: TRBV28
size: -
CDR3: CATRTGDYEQYF

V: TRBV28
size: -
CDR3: CASSSGQGYGYTF

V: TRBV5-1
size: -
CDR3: CASSLAPRAGGRDTQYF

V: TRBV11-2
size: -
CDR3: CASSLTTSGIRLFF

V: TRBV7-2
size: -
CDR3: CASSLEPHTGELFF

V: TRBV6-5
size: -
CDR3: CASSNRGIGNTIYF

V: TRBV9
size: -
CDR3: CASSVAERGKPYEQYF

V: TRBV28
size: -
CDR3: CASSLPRGDYEQYF

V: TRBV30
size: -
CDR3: CAWRVQSTGELFF

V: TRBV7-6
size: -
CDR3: CASSLSPAGTDTQYF

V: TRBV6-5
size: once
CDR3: CASILTGGSTDTQYF

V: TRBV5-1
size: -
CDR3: CASSFGDDTEAFF

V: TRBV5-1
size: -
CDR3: CASSAGSGSVEAFF

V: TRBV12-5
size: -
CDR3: CASGPGTENTEAFF

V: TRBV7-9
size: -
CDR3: CASSLSSGQGFRDTQYF

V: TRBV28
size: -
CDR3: CASSPGQFYNSPLHF

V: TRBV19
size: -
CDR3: CASTIGGGNTEAFF

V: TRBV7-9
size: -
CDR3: CASSNYGSGTGELFF

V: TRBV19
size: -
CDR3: CASSITGTQSPLHF

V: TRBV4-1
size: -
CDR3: CASSQGNRAGSGNQPQHF

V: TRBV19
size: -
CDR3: CASSIGGTGQETQYF

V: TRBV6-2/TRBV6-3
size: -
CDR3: CASSLDSFNERLFF

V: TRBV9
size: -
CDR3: CASSVGDNGQPQHF

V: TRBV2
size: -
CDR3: CASSLQTGVTTNEKLFF

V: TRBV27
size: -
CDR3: CASSPGTGGSRYTF

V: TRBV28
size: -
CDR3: CASSLPPYEQYF

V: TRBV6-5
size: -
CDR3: CASRPYRTGGNGYTF

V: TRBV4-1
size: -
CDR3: CASSQGQGTGNTIYF

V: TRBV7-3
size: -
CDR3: CASSREVGVGYTF

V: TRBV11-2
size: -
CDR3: CASSTDWTNTGELFF

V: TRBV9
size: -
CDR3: CASSSGPSSGNTIYF

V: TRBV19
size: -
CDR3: CASSIKGIDTQYF

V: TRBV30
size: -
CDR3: CAWGGQGANSPLHF

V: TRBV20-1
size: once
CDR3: CSASSSERGYTF

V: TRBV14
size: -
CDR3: CASSRDLTGPAFF

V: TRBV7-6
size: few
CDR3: CASSRIGQGVGSPLHF

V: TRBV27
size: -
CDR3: CASSLFGGHGETQYF

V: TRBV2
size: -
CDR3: CASSTQTGRTYGYTF

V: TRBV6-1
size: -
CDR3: CASSEAGEESYGYTF

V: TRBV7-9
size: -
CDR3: CASSLRAAGGSNEQFF

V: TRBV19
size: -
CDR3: CASSSQAPNTEAFF

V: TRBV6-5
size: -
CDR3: CASSGTSGSGYEQYF

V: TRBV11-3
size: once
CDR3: CASSLTVGRGEQFF

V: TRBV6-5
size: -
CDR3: CASTEGLSNQPQHF

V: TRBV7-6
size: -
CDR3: CASSLGVMRGGGTGELFF

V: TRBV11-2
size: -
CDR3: CASSTTGQGTGYTF

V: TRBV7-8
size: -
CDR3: CASSNWIAGGYTF

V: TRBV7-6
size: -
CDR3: CASSLGLAGGSYEQYF

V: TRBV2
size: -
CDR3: CASRTPQGSYEQYF